This TCR beta chain appears in the sequencing data of a study of human T cells and chemical hapten exposure. Study-level results: Compared to controls, expanded TCRs made significantly more large clusters of similar CDR3s. TCRs exceeding 1 in 1000 frequency stayed unchanged with DPC sensitization.

Trimming removed 2 bases at V and 4 bases at J, with 14 bases between. The CDR3 is 15 amino acids. This clonotype was counted a few times. Its antigen is as yet unknown. Single cDNA molecules in the library carried unique molecular identifiers attached during preparation. TCRdb used MiXCR to reprocess the RACE reads, holding one entry per CDR3 protein. The sample records a few hundred thousand distinct CDR3 sequences, over 5% being singletons. The sample's time point: pre-sensitization, week 0. Treatment noted: therapeutic diphenylcyclopropenone sensitization with weekly scalp DPC. The rearrangement links TRBV12-3 or TRBV12-4 to TRBJ1-2, with D uncertain. The clonotype originates from a woman between 18 and 29 years old with alopecia areata. Some clones in this sample may be carry-over from other donors' samples. Sequences were derived from whole blood, sampled in connection with sensitization to the hapten diphenylcyclopropenone (DPC). CDR3 protein: CASSLIPRPGYGYTF. CDR3 nucleotide sequence: TGTGCCAGCAGTTTAATCCCGCGTCCTGGCTATGGCTACACCTTC.